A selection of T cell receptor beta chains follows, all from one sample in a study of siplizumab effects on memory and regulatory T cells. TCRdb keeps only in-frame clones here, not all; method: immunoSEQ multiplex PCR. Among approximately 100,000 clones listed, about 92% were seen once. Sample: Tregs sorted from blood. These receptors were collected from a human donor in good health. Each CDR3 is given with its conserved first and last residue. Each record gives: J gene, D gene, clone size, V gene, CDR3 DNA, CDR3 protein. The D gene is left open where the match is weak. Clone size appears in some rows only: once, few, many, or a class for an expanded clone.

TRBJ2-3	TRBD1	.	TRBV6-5	TGTGCCAGCAGTGGGCGGACAGGGCCAGATACGCAGTATTTT	CASSGRTGPDTQYF
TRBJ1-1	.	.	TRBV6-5	TGTGCCAGCAGTCCCGCAGGGGTGGGGAACACTGAAGCTTTCTTT	CASSPAGVGNTEAFF
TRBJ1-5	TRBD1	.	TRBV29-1	TGCAGCGCCGGCGGAGCAGGGGGCGGTCAGCCCCAGCATTTT	CSAGGAGGGQPQHF
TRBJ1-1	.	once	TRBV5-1	TGCGCCAGCAGCTTGTCCCCGCAGGGGTCGGGCACTGAAGCTTTCTTT	CASSLSPQGSGTEAFF
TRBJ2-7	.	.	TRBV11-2	TGTGCCAGCAGCTTAGCCCTCGAGCAGTACTTC	CASSLALEQYF
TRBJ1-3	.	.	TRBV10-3	TGTGCCATCAGGAGGGATACTGGAAACACCATATATTTT	CAIRRDTGNTIYF
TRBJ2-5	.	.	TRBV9	TGTGCCAGCAGCGTAGAACCGGCAGGGTTGGAGACCCAGTACTTC	CASSVEPAGLETQYF
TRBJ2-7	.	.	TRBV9	TGTGCCAGCAGCCCCGGGACTCTCCACTACGAGCAGTACTTC	CASSPGTLHYEQYF
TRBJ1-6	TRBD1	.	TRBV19	TGTGCCAGTAGACCTGGGGGGACAGGGGGGACTCCCCTCCACTTT	CASRPGGTGGTPLHF
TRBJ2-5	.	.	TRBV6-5	TGTGCCAGCAGTTACGAGCGAGGGGACCAGTACTTC	CASSYERGDQYF
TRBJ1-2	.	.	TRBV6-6	TGTGCCAGCAGCCCCGGACAGTATGGCTACACCTTC	CASSPGQYGYTF
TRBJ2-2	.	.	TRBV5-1	TGCGCCAGCAGCCACTACCTCCCAACCTCACCCGGGGAGCTGTTTTTT	CASSHYLPTSPGELFF
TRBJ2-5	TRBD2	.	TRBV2	TGTGCCAGCAGTGTTGGGACTAGCGGATCCAAAGAGACCCAGTACTTC	CASSVGTSGSKETQYF
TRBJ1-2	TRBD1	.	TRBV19	TGTGCCAGTAGTATACGGGACAGGGGGTATGGCTACACCTTC	CASSIRDRGYGYTF
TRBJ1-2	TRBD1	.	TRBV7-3	TGTGCCAGCAGCTCGACAGGGGGCAATGGCTACACCTTC	CASSSTGGNGYTF
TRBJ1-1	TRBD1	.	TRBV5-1	TGCGCCAGCAGCTGGGACAGGGACACTGAAGCTTTCTTT	CASSWDRDTEAFF
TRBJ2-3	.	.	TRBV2	TGTGCCAGCAGTGAAGCGCTTCGTTCAGATACGCAGTATTTT	CASSEALRSDTQYF
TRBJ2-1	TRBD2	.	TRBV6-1	TGTGCCAGCAGGCCAACTAGCGGGAGCGGGTTCTTC	CASRPTSGSGFF
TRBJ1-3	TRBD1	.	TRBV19	TGTGCCAGTAGTATAGATACAGGGGGCGTAAACACCATATATTTT	CASSIDTGGVNTIYF
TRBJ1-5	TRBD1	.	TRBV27	TGTGCCAGCAGTGCACAACTTCAGCCGGGACAGGGAGGGAGCAATCAGCCCCAGCATTTT	CASSAQLQPGQGGSNQPQHF
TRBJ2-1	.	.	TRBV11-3	TGTGCCAGCAGCTCCCTAGGGGGAGCCTACAATGAGCAGTTCTTC	CASSSLGGAYNEQFF
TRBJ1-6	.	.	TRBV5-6	TGTGCCAGCAGCACAACACGAGGGGGTCCCCTCCACTTT	CASSTTRGGPLHF
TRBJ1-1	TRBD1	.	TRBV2	TGTGCCAGCAGTTGGGACAGAAACACTGAAGCTTTCTTT	CASSWDRNTEAFF
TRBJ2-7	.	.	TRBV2	TGTGCCAGCAGTGTTAATAAGCGCGACGAGCAGTACTTC	CASSVNKRDEQYF
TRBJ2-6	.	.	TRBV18	TGTGCCAGCTCACTTCAATCCGCCGGGGGGGCCAACGTCCTGACTTTC	CASSLQSAGGANVLTF
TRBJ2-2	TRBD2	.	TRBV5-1	TGCGCCAGCAGCTTGGCCCTAGCGGGGGGGAACACCGGGGAGCTGTTTTTT	CASSLALAGGNTGELFF
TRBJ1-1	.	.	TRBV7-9	TGTGCCAGCAGCTTTGCAAGGAACACTGAAGCTTTCTTT	CASSFARNTEAFF
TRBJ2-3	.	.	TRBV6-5	TGTGCCAGCAGTTATCGCAGCGCTAGCACAGATACGCAGTATTTT	CASSYRSASTDTQYF
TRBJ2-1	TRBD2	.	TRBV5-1	TGCGCCAGCAGGACTAGCGGGAGCTATTACAATGAGCAGTTCTTC	CASRTSGSYYNEQFF
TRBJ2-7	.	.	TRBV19	TGTGCCAGTAGAAGGGGAAGTGAGTTTAGGGGGCAGTACTTC	CASRRGSEFRGQYF
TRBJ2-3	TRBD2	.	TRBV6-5	TGTGCCAGCAGCCGACTAGCGGGACAAGGTACGCAGTATTTT	CASSRLAGQGTQYF
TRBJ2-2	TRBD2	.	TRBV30	TGTGCCTGGAGTGTGGGCGGGAGCGACACCGGGGAGCTGTTTTTT	CAWSVGGSDTGELFF
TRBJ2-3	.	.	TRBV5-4	TGTGCCAGCAGCTTGGGGCAGCACACAGATACGCAGTATTTT	CASSLGQHTDTQYF
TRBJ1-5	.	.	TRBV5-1	TGCGCCAGCAGCAGGGGAGATTATAGCAATCAGCCCCAGCATTTT	CASSRGDYSNQPQHF
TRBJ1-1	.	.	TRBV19	TGTGCCAGTAGTATAGGTTGGGAGAGGAGCACTGAAGCTTTCTTT	CASSIGWERSTEAFF
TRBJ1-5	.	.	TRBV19	TGTGCCAGTAGTATCGAGGGGCGAGGCAATCAGCCCCAGCATTTT	CASSIEGRGNQPQHF
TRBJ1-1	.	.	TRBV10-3	TGTGCCATCACGCAGGGGATGAACACTGAAGCTTTCTTT	CAITQGMNTEAFF
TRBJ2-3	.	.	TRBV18	TGTGCCAGCTCACCCGGGGCAGATACGCAGTATTTT	CASSPGADTQYF
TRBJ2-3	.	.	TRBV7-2	TGTGCCAGCAGCTTCCAAGGCACAGATACGCAGTATTTT	CASSFQGTDTQYF
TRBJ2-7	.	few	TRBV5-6	TGTGCCAGCACCCACAATTCAGGGAAGGGGGAGCAGTACTTC	CASTHNSGKGEQYF
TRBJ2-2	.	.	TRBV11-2	TGTGCCAGCAGCTTGTGGGGGTCCGGGGAGCTGTTTTTT	CASSLWGSGELFF
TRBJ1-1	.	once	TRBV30	TGTGCCTGGAGTGTAGGCGAACGGTTGAACACTGAAGCTTTCTTT	CAWSVGERLNTEAFF
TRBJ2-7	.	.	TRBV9	TGTGCCAGCAGCTCTTCGACCGGCGGCGGTTTTTATGACGAGCAGTACTTC	CASSSSTGGGFYDEQYF